These 7 T cell receptor beta chains were all obtained from the same sample, sequenced in a study of shared clonotypes between healthy human individuals. Only in-frame clones appear in the TCRdb table, and some are missing; sequencing was by immunoSEQ multiplex PCR. The table has roughly 1,500,000 clones, approximately 98.5% seen once. Sample: naive CD4+ T cells sorted from blood. The subset here: CD45RA+ positively selected. Every receptor here comes from a man aged 25 to 40 in good health.

CDR3 nucleotide sequence: TGTGCCAGCAGTGCCCCAGGGGGAACCAGCACAGATACGCAGTATTTT. Encoded protein: CASSAPGGTSTDTQYF. The chain has TRBV28 and TRBJ2-3; 7 nucleotides line up with TRBD1. The CDR3 totals 16 residues. V trimming: 5 bases; J trimming: 0 bases; junction bases outside the gene matches: 8. CDR1 is MDHEN and CDR2 is SYDVKM in the germline V gene.

With respect to this clone: At one end the junction does not follow the germline gene, possibly because of a read error. The chain is built from TRBV28 and TRBJ2-7, with TRBD2 matching 9 bases. The CDR3 sequence is 11 residues long. From germline, CDR1 is MDHEN and CDR2 SYDVKM. The CDR3 loop reads CASRVAGAVDF. Here the CDR3 DNA reads TGTGCCAGCAGGGTAGCGGGAGCGGTTGACTTT.

V usage is TRBV29-1 and J usage is TRBJ1-2; D not resolved. The CDR3 runs to 15 residues. CDR1 SQVTM and CDR2 ANQGSEA come from the germline V gene. Trimming shortened V by 4 bases and J by 4 bases, and 19 bases separated the two germline ends. CDR3 coding DNA: TGCAGCGTTGTAGCAGGCCCTCCGCGGAGCTATGGCTACACCTTC. Translated: CSVVAGPPRSYGYTF.

The rearrangement links TRBV4-3 to TRBJ1-5; D gene ambiguous. The CDR3 is made up of 13 amino acids. Germline V CDR1 and CDR2: LGHNA, YSLEER. With 2 bases removed from V and 6 bases from J, the gap between germline ends came to 8 bases. CDR3 residues: CASSQLVSQPQHF. CDR3 coding DNA: TGCGCCAGCAGCCAATTGGTCTCTCAGCCCCAGCATTTT.

This rearrangement joins TRBV6-1 to TRBJ2-7, with 10 bases matching TRBD2. Germline loops: CDR1 MNHNS, CDR2 SASEGT. The junction had 9 bases not matched to a gene; V was cut back by 10 bases and J by 0 bases. The CDR3 has 15 residues. CDR3 protein: CATTRTSGISYEQYF. CDR3 nucleotide sequence: TGTGCCACCACACGAACTAGCGGGATCTCCTACGAGCAGTACTTC.

The chain joins TRBV28 to TRBJ2-1, with 7 bases aligning to TRBD2. The length of the CDR3 is 14 residues. V lost 5 bases, J lost 2 bases, and 3 bases stayed unmatched. Germline V gene sequence: CDR1 MDHEN, CDR2 SYDVKM. The CDR3 nucleotides are TGTGCCAGCAGTCCAGCGGGGCCCTACAATGAGCAGTTCTTC. It encodes CASSPAGPYNEQFF.

The chain recombines TRBV19 with TRBJ1-5; D may be TRBD1 (6 bases). The germline gives CDR1 LNHDA, CDR2 SQIVND (reference sequence). The germline V and J ends were trimmed by 10 bases and 3 bases, with 19 bases remaining between them. The CDR3 sequence is 15 residues long. The CDR3 sequence is CATRETGAPNQPQHF. Written as DNA, the CDR3 is TGTGCCACCAGGGAGACGGGGGCTCCCAATCAGCCCCAGCATTTT.